This record concerns one T cell receptor beta chain sequence. These data originate in a study of cytomegalovirus exposure and HLA in healthy donors. Primers included in the PCR were 60 Vbeta and 13 Jbeta primers. Clones were sequenced by immunoSEQ multiplex PCR, and TCRdb holds only the in-frame ones, with some missing. The sample holds about 200,000 clones, 83% seen once. CDR1 is LGHNA and CDR2 is YNFKEQ in the germline V gene. The CDR3 totals 15 residues. The chain is built from TRBV4-2 and TRBJ2-5, with 10 bases aligning to TRBD1. The J call is uncertain, as TRBJ2-7 better fits the DNA end. Sequenced material: PBMCs. The receptor's source is a girl aged 10 to 17 in good health and CMV-seronegative. DNA for the CDR3: TGTGCCAGCAGCCACTACGGGACAGGGGATAACGAGCAGTACTTC. Amino acids: CASSHYGTGDNEQYF.